This T cell receptor (beta chain) was recovered during a study of graft-versus-host responses after intestinal transplantation. Across the whole study: Every recipient had anti-thymocyte globulin induction and two to three years of tacrolimus plus steroids.

This CDR3 contains 13 residues. Germline V gene sequence: CDR1 LNHNV, CDR2 YYDKDF (reference sequence). V gave up 3 bases and J gave up 5 bases, with 10 bases separating them. The assay was immunoSEQ multiplex PCR, and TCRdb's table has in-frame clones only and misses some. The sample has over 75,000 clones, 88% seen once; the top ten hold more than 0.25%. Regarding this clone: What it binds is not known.

Sequencing used unstimulated CD4+ T cells sorted from spleen or lymph node cells, obtained before transplant. The chain uses TRBV15 and TRBJ2-5, with D perhaps matching TRBD1 (5 bases). This TCR came from a human donor who was the organ donor for an intestinal transplant. The DNA for the CDR3 is TGTGCCACCAGCAGGGGGCTCCTGGAGACCCAGTACTTC. Amino acid sequence: CATSRGLLETQYF. The full variable domain, with the rest looked up from reference TRBV15 and TRBJ2-5, is DAMVIQNPRYQVTQFGKPVTLSCSQTLNHNVMYWYQQKSSQAPKLLFHYYDKDFNNEADTPDNFQSRRPNTSFCFLDIRSPGLGDTAMYLCATSRGLLETQYFGPGTRLLVL.